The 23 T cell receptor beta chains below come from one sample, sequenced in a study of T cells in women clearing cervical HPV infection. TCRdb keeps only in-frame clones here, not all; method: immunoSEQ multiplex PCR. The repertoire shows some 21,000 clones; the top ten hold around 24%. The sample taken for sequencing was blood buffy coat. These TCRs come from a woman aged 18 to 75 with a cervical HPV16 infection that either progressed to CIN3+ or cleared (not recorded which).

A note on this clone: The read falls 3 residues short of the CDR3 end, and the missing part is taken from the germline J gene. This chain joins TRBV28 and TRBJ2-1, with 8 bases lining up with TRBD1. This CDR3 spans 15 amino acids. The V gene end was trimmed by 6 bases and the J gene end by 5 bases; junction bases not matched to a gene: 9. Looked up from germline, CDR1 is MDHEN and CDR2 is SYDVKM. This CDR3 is CASRIGTGPDNEQFF. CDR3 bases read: TGTGCCAGCAGAATAGGGACAGGTCCCGACAATGAG.

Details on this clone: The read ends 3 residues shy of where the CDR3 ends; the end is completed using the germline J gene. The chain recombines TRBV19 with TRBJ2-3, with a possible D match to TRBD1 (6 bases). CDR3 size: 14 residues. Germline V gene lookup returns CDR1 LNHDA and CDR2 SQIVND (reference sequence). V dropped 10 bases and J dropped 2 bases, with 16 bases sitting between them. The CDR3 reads CATSTGPNTDTQYF. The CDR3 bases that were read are TGTGCCACCTCGACAGGTCCTAACACAGATACG.

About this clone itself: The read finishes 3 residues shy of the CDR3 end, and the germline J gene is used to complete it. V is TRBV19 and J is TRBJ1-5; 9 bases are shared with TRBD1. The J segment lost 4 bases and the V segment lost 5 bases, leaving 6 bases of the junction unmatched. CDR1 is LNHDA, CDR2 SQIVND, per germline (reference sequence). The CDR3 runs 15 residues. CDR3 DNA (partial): TGTGCCAGTAGTTTGGGACAGGGTCCTAATCAGCCC. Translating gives CASSLGQGPNQP. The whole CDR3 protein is CASSLGQGPNQPQHF.

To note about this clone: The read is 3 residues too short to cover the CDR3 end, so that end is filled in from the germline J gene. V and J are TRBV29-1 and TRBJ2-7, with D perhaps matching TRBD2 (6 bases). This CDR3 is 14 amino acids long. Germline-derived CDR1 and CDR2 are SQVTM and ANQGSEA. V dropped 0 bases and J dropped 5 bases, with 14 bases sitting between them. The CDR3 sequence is CSVEDRGTGDEQYF. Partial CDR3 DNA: TGCAGCGTTGAAGATCGGGGGACGGGCGACGAG.

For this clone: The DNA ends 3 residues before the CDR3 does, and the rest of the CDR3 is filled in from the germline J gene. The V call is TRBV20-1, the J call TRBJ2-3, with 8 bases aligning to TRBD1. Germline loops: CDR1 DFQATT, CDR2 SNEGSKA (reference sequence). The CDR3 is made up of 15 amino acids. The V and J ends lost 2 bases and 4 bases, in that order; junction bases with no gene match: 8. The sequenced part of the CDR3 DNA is TGCAGTGCTAGATTTGGGCAGGGGGCCCCAGATACG. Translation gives CSARFGQGAPDT. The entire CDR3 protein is CSARFGQGAPDTQYF.

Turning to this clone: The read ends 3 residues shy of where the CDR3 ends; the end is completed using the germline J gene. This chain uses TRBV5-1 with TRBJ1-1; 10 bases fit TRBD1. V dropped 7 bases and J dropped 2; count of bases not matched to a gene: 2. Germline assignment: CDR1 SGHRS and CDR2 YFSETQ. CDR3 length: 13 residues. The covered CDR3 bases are TGCGCCAGCCAGACAGGGGGCAACACTGAA. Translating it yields CASQTGGNTE. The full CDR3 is CASQTGGNTEAFF.

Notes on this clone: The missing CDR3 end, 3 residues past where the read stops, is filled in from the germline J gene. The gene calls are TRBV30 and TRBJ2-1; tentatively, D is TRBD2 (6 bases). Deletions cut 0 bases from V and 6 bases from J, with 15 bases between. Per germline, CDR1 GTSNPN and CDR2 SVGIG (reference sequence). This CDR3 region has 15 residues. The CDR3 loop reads CAWSVGGPSLNEQFF. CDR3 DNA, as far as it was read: TGTGCCTGGAGTGTGGGGGGACCAAGCCTCAATGAG.

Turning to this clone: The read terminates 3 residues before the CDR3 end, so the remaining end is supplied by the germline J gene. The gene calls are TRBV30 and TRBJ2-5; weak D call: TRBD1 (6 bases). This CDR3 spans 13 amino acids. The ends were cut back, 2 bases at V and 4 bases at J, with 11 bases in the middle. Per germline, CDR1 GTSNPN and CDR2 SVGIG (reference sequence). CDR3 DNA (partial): TGTGCCTGGAGTACCATCAGGGGAGAGACC. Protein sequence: CAWSTIRGET. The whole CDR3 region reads CAWSTIRGETQYF. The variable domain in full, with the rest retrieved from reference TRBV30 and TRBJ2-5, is SQTIHQWPATLVQPVGSPLSLECTVEGTSNPNLYWYRQAAGRGLQLLFYSVGIGQISSEVPQNLSASRPQDRQFILSSKKLLLSDSGFYLCAWSTIRGETQYFGPGTRLLVL.

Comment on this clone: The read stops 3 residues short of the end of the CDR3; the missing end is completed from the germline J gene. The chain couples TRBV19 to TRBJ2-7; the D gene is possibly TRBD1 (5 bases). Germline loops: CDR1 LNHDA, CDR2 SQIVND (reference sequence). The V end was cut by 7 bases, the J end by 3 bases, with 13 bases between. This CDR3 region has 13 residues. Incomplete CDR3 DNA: TGTGCCAGTAAAGACAGCACCCTCTACGAG. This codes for CASKDSTLYE. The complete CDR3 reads CASKDSTLYEQYF.

The part of the CDR3 DNA that was read is TGCAGCGTTGAACGGGACAGGGGAGAGACG. Encoded protein: CSVERDRGET. The complete CDR3 protein is CSVERDRGETQYF. V and J are TRBV29-1 and TRBJ2-3, with 10 bases matching TRBD1. Sequencing ends 3 residues short of the CDR3 end; the germline J gene provides the rest. The CDR3 covers 13 residues. Germline CDR1 and CDR2: SQVTM and ANQGSEA.

The CDR3 reads CASSLSYYAQGMAEAFF. Partial CDR3 DNA: TGTGCCAGCAGTTTGTCATATTATGCCCAGGGGATGGCTGAA. The rearrangement links TRBV12-3 or TRBV12-4 to TRBJ1-1, with a weak D call TRBD1 (6 bases). The read ends 3 residues early relative to the CDR3; the germline J gene fills the gap. The CDR3 is made up of 17 amino acids. Trimming shortened V by 3 bases and J by 6 bases, and 23 bases separated the two germline ends.

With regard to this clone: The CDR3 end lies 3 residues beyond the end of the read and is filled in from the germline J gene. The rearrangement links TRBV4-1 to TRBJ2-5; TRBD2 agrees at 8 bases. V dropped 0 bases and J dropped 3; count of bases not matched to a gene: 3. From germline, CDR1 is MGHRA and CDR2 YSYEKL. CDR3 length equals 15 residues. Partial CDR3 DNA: TGCGCCAGCAGCCAAGATTCGCGGGGGGAAGAGACC. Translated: CASSQDSRGEET. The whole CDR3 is CASSQDSRGEETQYF.

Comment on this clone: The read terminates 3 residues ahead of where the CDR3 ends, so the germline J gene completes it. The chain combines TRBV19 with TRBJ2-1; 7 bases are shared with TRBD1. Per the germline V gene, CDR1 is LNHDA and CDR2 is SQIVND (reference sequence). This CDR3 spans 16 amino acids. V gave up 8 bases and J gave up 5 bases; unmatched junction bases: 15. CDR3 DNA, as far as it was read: TGTGCCAGTCGACTTTTTTATGGGACAGTCAACAATGAG. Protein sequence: CASRLFYGTVNNE. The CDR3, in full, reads CASRLFYGTVNNEQFF.

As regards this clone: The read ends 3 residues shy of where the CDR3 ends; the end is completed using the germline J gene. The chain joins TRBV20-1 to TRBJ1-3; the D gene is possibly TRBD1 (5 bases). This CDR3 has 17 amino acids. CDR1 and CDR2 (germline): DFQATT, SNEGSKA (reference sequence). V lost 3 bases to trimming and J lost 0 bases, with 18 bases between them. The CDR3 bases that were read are TGCAGTGCTAGTGAGGAGACAGTACCTAGCTCTGGAAACACC. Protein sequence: CSASEETVPSSGNT. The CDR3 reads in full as CSASEETVPSSGNTIYF.

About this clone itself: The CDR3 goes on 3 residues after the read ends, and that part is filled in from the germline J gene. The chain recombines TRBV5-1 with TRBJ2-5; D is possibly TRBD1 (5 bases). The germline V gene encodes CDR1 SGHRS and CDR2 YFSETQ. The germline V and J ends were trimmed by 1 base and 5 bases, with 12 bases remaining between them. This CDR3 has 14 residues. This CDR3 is CASSLQGNRETQYF. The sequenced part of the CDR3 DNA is TGCGCCAGCAGCTTGCAAGGAAACAGGGAGACC.

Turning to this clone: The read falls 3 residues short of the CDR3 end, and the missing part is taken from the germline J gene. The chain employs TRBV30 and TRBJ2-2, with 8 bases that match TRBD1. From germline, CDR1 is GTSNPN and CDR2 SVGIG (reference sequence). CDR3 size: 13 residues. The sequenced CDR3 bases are TGTGCCTGGGACAGGGGAACTAATGAAAAG. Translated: CAWDRGTNEK. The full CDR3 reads CAWDRGTNEKLFF.

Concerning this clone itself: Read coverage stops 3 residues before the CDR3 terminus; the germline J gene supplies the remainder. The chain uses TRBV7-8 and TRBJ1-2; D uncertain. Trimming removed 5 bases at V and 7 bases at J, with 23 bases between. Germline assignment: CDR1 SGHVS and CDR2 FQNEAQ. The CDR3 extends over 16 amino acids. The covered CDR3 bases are TGTGCCAGCAGCATCACCCCCCGCGGCGAAAGCGGTGGC. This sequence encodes CASSITPRGESGG. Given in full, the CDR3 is CASSITPRGESGGYTF.

The CDR3 DNA, read in part, is TGTGCCAGTAGCTTCCGGACTAGCGGGCTTAGTACAGATACG. This translates into CASSFRTSGLSTDT. In full, the CDR3 is CASSFRTSGLSTDTQYF. The chain links TRBV19 to TRBJ2-3; 11 bases are a match to TRBD2. The CDR3 extends 3 residues past the end of the read, so its final part is completed from the germline J gene. V dropped 6 bases and J dropped 3; count of bases not matched to a gene: 11. This CDR3 is 17 amino acids long. Germline values: CDR1 LNHDA, CDR2 SQIVND (reference sequence).

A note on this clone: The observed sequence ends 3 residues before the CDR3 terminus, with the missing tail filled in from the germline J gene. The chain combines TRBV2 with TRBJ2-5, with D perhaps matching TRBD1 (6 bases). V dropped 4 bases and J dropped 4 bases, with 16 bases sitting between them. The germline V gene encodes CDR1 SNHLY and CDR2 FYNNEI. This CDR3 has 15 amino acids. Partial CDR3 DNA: TGTGCCAGCAGTGGGGACAAGGTAAGCGGAGAGACC. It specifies CASSGDKVSGET. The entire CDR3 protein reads CASSGDKVSGETQYF.

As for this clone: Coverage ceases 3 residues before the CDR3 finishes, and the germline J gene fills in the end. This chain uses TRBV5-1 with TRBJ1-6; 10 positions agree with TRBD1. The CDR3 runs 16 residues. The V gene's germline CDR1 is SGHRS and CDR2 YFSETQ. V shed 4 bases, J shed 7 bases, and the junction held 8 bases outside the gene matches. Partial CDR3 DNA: TGCGCCAGCAGCAACGGACAGGGGGGTAGAAATTCACCC. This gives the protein CASSNGQGGRNSP. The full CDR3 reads CASSNGQGGRNSPLHF.

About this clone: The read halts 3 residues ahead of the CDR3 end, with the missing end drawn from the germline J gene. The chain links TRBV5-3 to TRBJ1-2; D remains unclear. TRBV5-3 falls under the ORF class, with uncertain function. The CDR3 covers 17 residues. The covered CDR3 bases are TGTGCCAGAAGCGCGACTAGTGCACCTAATATCGGAAACATC. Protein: CARSATSAPNIGNI. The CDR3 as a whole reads CARSATSAPNIGNIYTF.

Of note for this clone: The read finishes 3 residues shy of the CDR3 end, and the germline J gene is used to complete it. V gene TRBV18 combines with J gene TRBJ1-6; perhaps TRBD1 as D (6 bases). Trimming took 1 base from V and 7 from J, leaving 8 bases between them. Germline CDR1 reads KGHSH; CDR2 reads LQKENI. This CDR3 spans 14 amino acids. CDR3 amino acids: CASSPRQDNSPLHF. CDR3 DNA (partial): TGTGCCAGCTCACCACGACAGGACAATTCACCC.

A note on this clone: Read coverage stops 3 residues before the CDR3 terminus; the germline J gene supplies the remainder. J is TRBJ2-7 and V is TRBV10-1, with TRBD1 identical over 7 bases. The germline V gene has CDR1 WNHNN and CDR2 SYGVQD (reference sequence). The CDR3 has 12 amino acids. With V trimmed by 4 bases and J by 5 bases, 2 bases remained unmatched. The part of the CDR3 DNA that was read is TGCGCCAGCAGTGGGGACAGTGACGAG. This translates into CASSGDSDE. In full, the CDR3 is CASSGDSDEQYF.